This T cell receptor (beta chain) was captured in a study of blood T cells in healthy people across ages. The length of the CDR3 is 15 residues. Deletions cut 3 bases from V and 2 bases from J, with 13 bases between. CDR1 and CDR2 (germline): ENHRY, SYGVKD. Study-wide results and limits: Whereas aged donors had fewer naive CD4+ cells, long-lived donors had more of them and higher diversity.

Then a second PCR, running roughly 7 to 11 cycles, was carried out with a sample-barcoded 5' primer and a J-beta primer mix. Each cDNA molecule received a tag from a template-switch adaptor that had 12 random nucleotides. A minimum of 2.5 million CDR3-containing paired-end reads was obtained for each sample. Via MiXCR, TCRdb re-called the 5' RACE reads, giving one row per CDR3 protein. The sample contains more than 500,000 distinct CDR3 sequences, approximately 27% of which appear only once. A remark on this clonotype: Its antigen is currently unknown.

This sequence was found in a woman between 70 and 85 years old in good health. Sequenced sample: blood. This chain uses TRBV10-3 with TRBJ1-1, with D perhaps matching TRBD1 (5 bases). The CDR3 DNA follows: TGTGCCATCAGTGATGGGACCGCACTTAACACTGAAGCTTTCTTT. Translated, it gives CAISDGTALNTEAFF.